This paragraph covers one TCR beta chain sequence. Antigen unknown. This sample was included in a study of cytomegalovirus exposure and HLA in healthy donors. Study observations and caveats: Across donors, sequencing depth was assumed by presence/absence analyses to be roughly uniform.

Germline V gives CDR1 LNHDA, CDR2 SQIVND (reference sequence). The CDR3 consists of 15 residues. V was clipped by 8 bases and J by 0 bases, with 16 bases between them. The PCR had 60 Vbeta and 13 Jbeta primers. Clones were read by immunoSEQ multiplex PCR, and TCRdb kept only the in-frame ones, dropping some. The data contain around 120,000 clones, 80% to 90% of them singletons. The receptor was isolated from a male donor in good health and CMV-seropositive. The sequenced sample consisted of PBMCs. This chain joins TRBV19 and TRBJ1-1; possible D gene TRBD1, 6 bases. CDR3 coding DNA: TGTGCCAGTGCGACAGGTATTGGGATGAACACTGAAGCTTTCTTT. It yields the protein CASATGIGMNTEAFF.